These T cell receptor beta chains were read from a single sample in a study of T cells in localized non-small cell lung cancer. Using immunoSEQ multiplex PCR, the repertoire was profiled, and TCRdb retains in-frame clones only, with some absent. The data contain about 26,000 clones, 80% to 85% of them seen just once; the ten biggest clones take up around 4.1%. Material: peripheral blood, obtained before any cancer treatment. The receptors shown here come from a woman between 35 and 75 years old with stage I lung adenocarcinoma. Each CDR3 is given with its conserved first and last residue. Fields, in order: V gene, clone size, CDR3 length, J gene, D gene, CDR3 DNA, CDR3 protein. D genes are given only for firm matches. Not all rows give a size; the values are once, few, many and, for expanded clones, a class.

v_gene: TRBV7-3; abundance: -; len: 13; j_gene: TRBJ1-1; d_gene: -; CDR3nt: TGTGCCAGCAGCTCCCTCGGAAACACTGAAGCTTTCTTT; CDR3aa: CASSSLGNTEAFF
v_gene: TRBV6-6; abundance: -; len: 13; j_gene: TRBJ1-1; d_gene: -; CDR3nt: TGTGCCAGCAACCAGGGAGGATGGACTGAAGCTTTCTTT; CDR3aa: CASNQGGWTEAFF
v_gene: TRBV10-3; abundance: -; len: 13; j_gene: TRBJ2-5; d_gene: -; CDR3nt: TGTGCCATCAGTGAGTACAGACAAGAGACCCAGTACTTC; CDR3aa: CAISEYRQETQYF
v_gene: TRBV10-3; abundance: -; len: 12; j_gene: TRBJ1-1; d_gene: -; CDR3nt: TGTGCCATCAGTGAGTCCATTAATGAAGCTTTCTTT; CDR3aa: CAISESINEAFF
v_gene: TRBV7-9; abundance: -; len: 14; j_gene: TRBJ2-3; d_gene: TRBD1; CDR3nt: TGTGCCAGCGAGCGAGACAGGGGAACAGATACGCAGTATTTT; CDR3aa: CASERDRGTDTQYF
v_gene: TRBV6-1; abundance: -; len: 15; j_gene: TRBJ1-1; d_gene: TRBD1; CDR3nt: TGTGCCAGCAGTGAACGGTTTACCGGACAGGGCGAAGCTTTCTTT; CDR3aa: CASSERFTGQGEAFF
v_gene: TRBV20-1; abundance: -; len: 11; j_gene: TRBJ2-7; d_gene: -; CDR3nt: TGCAGTGCTCGGGCGTCCTACGAGCAGTACTTC; CDR3aa: CSARASYEQYF
v_gene: TRBV30; abundance: -; len: 12; j_gene: TRBJ1-2; d_gene: -; CDR3nt: TGTGCCTGGAGGGTATTTAGGGATGGCTACACCTTC; CDR3aa: CAWRVFRDGYTF
v_gene: TRBV15; abundance: -; len: 14; j_gene: TRBJ2-2; d_gene: -; CDR3nt: TGTGCCACCAGTAGTGGGGTTGACACCGGGGAGCTGTTTTTT; CDR3aa: CATSSGVDTGELFF
v_gene: TRBV18; abundance: -; len: 16; j_gene: TRBJ1-6; d_gene: TRBD1; CDR3nt: TGTGCCAGCTCACCAAGGGACAGGGTGAGAAATTCACCCCTCCACTTT; CDR3aa: CASSPRDRVRNSPLHF
v_gene: TRBV4-1; abundance: -; len: 13; j_gene: TRBJ2-7; d_gene: -; CDR3nt: TGCGCCAGCAGCCAGGGGCTTTCCTACGAGCAGTACTTC; CDR3aa: CASSQGLSYEQYF
v_gene: TRBV11-3; abundance: -; len: 14; j_gene: TRBJ1-2; d_gene: TRBD1; CDR3nt: TGTGCCAGCAGCTCCTCCGGGACAGCCTATGGCTACACCTTC; CDR3aa: CASSSSGTAYGYTF
v_gene: TRBV4-3; abundance: once; len: 14; j_gene: TRBJ2-3; d_gene: TRBD2; CDR3nt: TGCGCCAGCAGCCAACGGCTAGCGGGAGATACGCAGTATTTT; CDR3aa: CASSQRLAGDTQYF
v_gene: TRBV11-2; abundance: -; len: 13; j_gene: TRBJ1-4; d_gene: TRBD1; CDR3nt: TGTGCCAGCAGCTCCGGGACAGGGGGTGATCTGTTTTTT; CDR3aa: CASSSGTGGDLFF
v_gene: TRBV6-5; abundance: -; len: 14; j_gene: TRBJ1-5; d_gene: -; CDR3nt: TGTGCCAGCGCTTCCGTTTCGGGCAATCAGCCCCAGCATTTT; CDR3aa: CASASVSGNQPQHF
v_gene: TRBV7-9; abundance: -; len: 14; j_gene: TRBJ1-5; d_gene: -; CDR3nt: TGTGCCAGCAGCTTCGACTATAGCAATCAGCCCCAGCATTTT; CDR3aa: CASSFDYSNQPQHF
v_gene: TRBV7-7; abundance: -; len: 14; j_gene: TRBJ2-5; d_gene: TRBD2; CDR3nt: TGTGCCAGCAGCAGACTAGCGGAACAAGAGACCCAGTACTTC; CDR3aa: CASSRLAEQETQYF
v_gene: TRBV2; abundance: -; len: 14; j_gene: TRBJ1-1; d_gene: -; CDR3nt: TGTGCCAGCAGCGACCGGGGATTATACACTGAAGCTTTCTTT; CDR3aa: CASSDRGLYTEAFF
v_gene: TRBV5-6; abundance: few; len: 15; j_gene: TRBJ1-2; d_gene: TRBD1; CDR3nt: TGTGCCAGCAGCCCAGGGACAGGGGGCTTGTATGGCTACACCTTC; CDR3aa: CASSPGTGGLYGYTF
v_gene: TRBV30; abundance: -; len: 14; j_gene: TRBJ2-3; d_gene: TRBD2; CDR3nt: TGTGCCTCGACGACTAGCGGGGGGGCCGGGGGGCAGTATTTT; CDR3aa: CASTTSGGAGGQYF
v_gene: TRBV7-8; abundance: -; len: 15; j_gene: TRBJ1-6; d_gene: -; CDR3nt: TGTGCCAGCAGCTTCGCGGAGGGTTATAATTCACCCCTCCACTTT; CDR3aa: CASSFAEGYNSPLHF
v_gene: TRBV5-6; abundance: -; len: 13; j_gene: TRBJ1-5; d_gene: -; CDR3nt: TGTGCCAGCAGCGCCTATAGCAATCAGCCCCAGCATTTT; CDR3aa: CASSAYSNQPQHF
v_gene: TRBV27; abundance: -; len: 12; j_gene: TRBJ2-5; d_gene: -; CDR3nt: TGTGCCACTAGGAACCTTCAAGAGACCCAGTACTTC; CDR3aa: CATRNLQETQYF